This T cell receptor (beta chain) was obtained from a study of shared clonotypes between healthy human individuals (dated by TCRdb to 2018 to 2021). For the wider study: A couple of women and three men aged 18 to 49 years were included in the cohort. For each donor, CD4 naive and CD4 memory were each run on three plates, CD8 naive on two plates, and CD8 memory on one plate. To estimate repertoire size and how much clonotypes are shared between individuals, the study performed deep sequencing of blood TCR repertoires from a few healthy adults. To increase sequencing depth and limit assay-specific biases, TCR repertoire library preparation and sequencing were carried out by different laboratories using diverse techniques. Between about 0.85 and 10 billion PBMCs per donor were obtained by leukapheresis.

Using the deep immunoSEQ assay, multiplex PCR amplified TCR CDR3 regions from genomic DNA. Extracted genomic DNA from each cell subset was spread evenly across all wells of several immunoSEQ 96-well plates, with each plate serving as a replicate. For sorted subsets, about 220 ng of genomic DNA, equivalent to around 30,000 T cell genomes, went into each replicate PCR. The purified libraries were quantified using a Qubit 3.0 fluorometer, sized with a Bioanalyzer 2100, and then quantified again using the KAPA Library Quantification kit. A separate single-read 150-cycle Illumina NextSeq 550 flow cell was used to sequence each immunoSEQ 96-well plate. The published analysis was carried out like this. Because the immunoSEQ output held only junctional sequences and lacked quality scores, the filtering could not match the filtering applied to full-length reads. Sequences were annotated with PyIR, a Python wrapper for IgBLAST v1.9, and V/J genes and CDR3 were assigned using IMGT germline references. Any read was removed if the V/J assignment was weak (E-value above 1e-6), the CDR3 was missing, or the read contained stop codons, out-of-frame junctions, or ambiguous translated residues. A V3J clonotype was defined by an identical inferred V gene, J gene, and CDR3 amino acid sequence. Percentage overlap between repertoires was computed as shared unique clonotypes divided by the size of the smaller repertoire. Three approaches were used to assess repertoire richness: RTK rarefaction, the Chao1 estimator, and Recon v2.1 estimates of unobserved clonotypes. Generation probabilities were computed with OLGA for all TCRbeta clonotypes obtained by the gDNA method from several donors. TCRdb took this table from immuneACCESS and kept in-frame rearrangements with V and J called. Such tables lack part of the clones; where checked against another copy, unresolved V genes explain under half of the gap, and the rest is unexplained. V, J and clone size are those of that table, while D and trimming were read from the DNA. In all, the sample holds some 630,000 clones, and 72% of those were seen once. Of the sample, approximately 1.8% falls within the top ten clones.

The paper's findings and limits, for the study overall: Sampling was limited to blood, and TCR repertoires in tissue likely differ from TCR repertoires in blood. Higher generation probabilities were observed for clonotypes shared by all four sorted-subset donors than for non-shared clonotypes. Pairwise subsampling indicated that sequencing depth was expected to affect the degree of clonotype sharing among donors. Incomplete sequencing was indicated by rarefaction of sorted-subset datasets, despite the large sequencing depth. Naive subsets generally had larger estimated clonotype richness than memory subsets. Across a few donors, roughly 5% of naive CD4, roughly 3.5% of naive CD8, approximately 2.5% of memory CD4, and approximately 0.4% of memory CD8 clonotypes were shared. Because the study included a small number of donors, the genetic and exposure-history diversity represented was limited.

CDR1 MNHEY and CDR2 SMNVEV were looked up in the germline V gene (reference sequence). V lost 6 bases and J lost 0 bases, and the count of bases not matched to a germline gene is 2. The CDR3 holds 14 amino acids from the cysteine to the phenylalanine. Only CDR3 DNA is held: 42 bases, read in frame from base 1. The donors were healthy, HIV-negative adults with no recently reported acute infections or vaccinations. All donors were Caucasian adults living in Nashville, Tennessee, USA. CD4+ T cells were enriched by magnetic negative selection; naive cells were then positively selected on CD45RA, and the negative fraction formed the memory subset. Blood was obtained by leukapheresis, after which PBMCs were separated by Ficoll-Histopaque density gradient centrifugation and cryopreserved in liquid nitrogen vapor phase. Purity and quantity of every magnetically sorted T cell population were checked by analytical flow cytometry. Each sorted fraction had its genomic DNA isolated and then quantified by UV absorbance on a Nanodrop 2000c.

Comments on this clone: Its binding antigen is unknown. One base away there is no much larger clone; base qualities are not given.

Input material: memory CD4+ T cells sorted from blood. Sample cell subset or site, as interpreted from the label and publication: CD45RA-negative fraction. The rearrangement joined TRBV27 to TRBJ1-3; 7 nucleotides in the junction match TRBD1. This clonotype was sampled from a woman between 25 and 40 years old in good health. CDR3 reads: CASRDRNSGNTIYF. DNA sequence: TGTGCCAGCAGGGACAGGAACTCTGGAAACACCATATATTTT.